Shown below are 25 T cell receptor beta chains from a single sample sequenced in a study of cytomegalovirus exposure and HLA in healthy donors. The study ran its PCR with 60 Vbeta and 13 Jbeta primers. Libraries were prepared by immunoSEQ multiplex PCR; TCRdb keeps only in-frame clonotypes and omits some of them. This table holds some 200,000 clones, around 64% found once. Input material: PBMCs. These receptors were taken from a middle-aged man in good health and CMV-seropositive.

This clone appeared a single time. The chain has TRBV5-4 and TRBJ1-1; maybe TRBD1 (6 bases). CDR3 length: 16 amino acids. Germline CDR1 is SGHNT and CDR2 is YYREEE (reference sequence). Trimming cost V 2 bases and J 0 bases, with 14 bases left between them. The CDR3 sequence is CASSLGTFLLNTEAFF. The CDR3 nucleotides are TGTGCCAGCAGCTTAGGGACATTCCTCCTGAACACTGAAGCTTTCTTT.

The gene calls are TRBV5-1 and TRBJ2-6; D unclear. This CDR3 comprises 15 residues. V was cut by 4 bases and J by 2 bases, with 10 bases left in between. Germline assignment: CDR1 SGHRS and CDR2 YFSETQ. CDR3 sequence (DNA): TGCGCCAGCAGCCCGGGTGCGGCTGGGGCCAACGTCCTGACTTTC. Residues: CASSPGAAGANVLTF.

This clone was counted once. The chain has TRBV7-3 and TRBJ1-1; D is perhaps TRBD1 (6 bases). Per germline, CDR1 SGHTA and CDR2 FQGTGA. V was trimmed by 0 bases and J by 5 bases, leaving 13 bases between them. The length of the CDR3 is 15 residues. The CDR3, as DNA: TGTGCCAGCAGCTTAACCGGGGGGCTTGTAACTGAAGCTTTCTTT. Translated, it gives CASSLTGGLVTEAFF.

J is TRBJ1-2 and V is TRBV28; 7 bases match TRBD1. Germline assignment: CDR1 MDHEN and CDR2 SYDVKM. The CDR3 sequence is 12 residues long. J lost 7 bases, V lost 8 bases, and 7 bases had no gene match. DNA for the CDR3: TGTGCCAGCGTGACAGGGTGGAGTGGCTACACCTTC. Its translation: CASVTGWSGYTF.

This clone was counted between two and nine times. The V call is TRBV5-4, the J call TRBJ2-2, with D unclear. The CDR3 contains 14 residues. V was shortened by 2 bases and J by 1 base, with 6 bases between the two germline ends. Germline CDR1 SGHNT, CDR2 YYREEE (reference sequence). CDR3 nucleotide sequence: TGTGCCAGCAGCTTAGCCCAGAACACCGGGGAGCTGTTTTTT. Protein sequence: CASSLAQNTGELFF.

This rearrangement joins TRBV6-1 to TRBJ2-3, with D possibly being TRBD2 (5 bases). Germline assignment: CDR1 MNHNS and CDR2 SASEGT. The CDR3 is made up of 14 amino acids. Trimming removed 0 bases at V and 4 bases at J, with 8 bases between. The CDR3: CASSEAAVPDTQYF. CDR3 DNA sequence: TGTGCCAGCAGTGAAGCAGCGGTTCCAGATACGCAGTATTTT.

This clone was recorded only once. At one boundary the junction diverges from the germline segment, which might be a read error. The chain uses TRBV6-6 and TRBJ2-3; TRBD2 matches at 8 bases. CDR3 size: 16 residues. CDR1 is MNHNY and CDR2 is SVGAGI in the germline V gene (reference sequence). CDR3 loop: CAGSYSGAGEVDTQYF. In nucleotides, the CDR3 is TGTGCCGGCAGTTACTCGGGAGCGGGGGAGGTAGATACGCAGTATTTT.

V usage is TRBV7-9 and J usage is TRBJ1-1, with TRBD1 identical over 10 bases. Trimming removed 5 bases from V and 6 bases from J; junction bases left unmatched: 6. The germline CDR1 and CDR2 sequences are SEHNR and FQNEAQ (reference sequence). This CDR3 has 14 amino acids. CDR3 nucleotides: TGTGCCAGCAGCCCCCGACAGGGGGCCGCTGAAGCTTTCTTT. Its translation: CASSPRQGAAEAFF. The whole variable domain, remainder taken from reference TRBV7-9 and TRBJ1-1, is DTGVSQNPRHKITKRGQNVTFRCDPISEHNRLYWYRQTLGQGPEFLTYFQNEAQLEKSRLLSDRFSAERPKGSFSTLEIQRTEQGDSAMYLCASSPRQGAAEAFFGQGTRLTVV.

This clone was recorded once. The J gene is TRBJ1-2, the V gene TRBV6-5; 9 nucleotides match TRBD1. This CDR3 has 16 amino acids. Germline V lookup: CDR1 MNHEY, CDR2 SVGAGI. V dropped 0 bases and J dropped 2; count of bases not matched to a gene: 4. For the CDR3, the DNA is TGTGCCAGCAGTTACTCGATCGGGACAGGGAACTATGGCTACACCTTC. This gives the protein CASSYSIGTGNYGYTF.

The chain combines TRBV15 with TRBJ2-1; weak D call: TRBD2 (6 bases). V was cut by 0 bases and J by 7 bases, with 16 bases left in between. The CDR3 is 16 amino acids. CDR1 LNHNV and CDR2 YYDKDF come from the germline V gene (reference sequence). The CDR3 DNA reads as TGTGCCACCAGCAGAGATTTGCGGGGAACGGGTAATGAGCAGTTCTTC. This encodes CATSRDLRGTGNEQFF.

The chain uses TRBV27 and TRBJ2-1; 9 bases agree with TRBD1. V dropped 5 bases and J dropped 6; count of bases not matched to a gene: 14. This CDR3 has 17 residues. Germline V gene lookup returns CDR1 MNHEY and CDR2 SMNVEV (reference sequence). The CDR3 spells CASSLRNRGLFPNEQFF. The DNA of the CDR3 is TGTGCCAGCAGTCTCCGGAACAGGGGGCTGTTCCCCAATGAGCAGTTCTTC.

The chain is built from TRBV19 and TRBJ2-7; D gene uncertain. This CDR3 is built from 16 residues. V lost 4 bases and J 3 bases, leaving 19 bases between the germline ends. Looked up from germline, CDR1 is LNHDA and CDR2 is SQIVND (reference sequence). CDR3: CASSKDVAFLGYEQYF. As DNA, the CDR3 is TGTGCCAGTAGTAAGGATGTCGCCTTTCTAGGCTACGAGCAGTACTTC. The entire variable domain, with the rest obtained from reference TRBV19 and TRBJ2-7, is as follows: DGGITQSPKYLFRKEGQNVTLSCEQNLNHDAMYWYRQDPGQGLRLIYYSQIVNDFQKGDIAEGYSVSREKKESFPLTVTSAQKNPTAFYLCASSKDVAFLGYEQYFGPGTRLTVT.

This clone was counted once. The V call is TRBV7-2, the J call TRBJ1-1; D is unclear. V was trimmed by 1 base and J by 4 bases, leaving 7 bases between them. CDR1 and CDR2 (germline): SGHTA, FQGNSA. The CDR3 has 13 residues. The CDR3 nucleotides are TGTGCCAGCAGCTTAGTTCTGAGCACTGAAGCTTTCTTT. Translation gives CASSLVLSTEAFF.

The gene calls are TRBV5-1 and TRBJ1-2; the D gene is possibly TRBD1 (6 bases). Trimming stripped 4 bases from V and 8 bases from J, with 18 bases between. The germline V gene encodes CDR1 SGHRS and CDR2 YFSETQ. The length of the CDR3 is 14 residues. The CDR3 DNA sequence: TGCGCCAGCAGCCCCACCACAGGGAGCAGGGGCTACACCTTC. Amino acids: CASSPTTGSRGYTF.

The chain employs TRBV5-1 and TRBJ2-5; D is undetermined. CDR3 length: 15 amino acids. Germline V gene data show CDR1 as SGHRS and CDR2 as YFSETQ. V was clipped by 0 bases and J by 2 bases, with 11 bases between them. The CDR3 loop reads CASSLGPLSQETQYF. In nucleotides, the CDR3 is TGCGCCAGCAGCTTGGGGCCGCTCTCTCAAGAGACCCAGTACTTC.

The genes are TRBV5-4 and TRBJ1-1; D perhaps matches TRBD1 (6 bases). Germline V CDR1 and CDR2: SGHNT, YYREEE (reference sequence). There are 15 residues in the CDR3. Trimming took off 3 bases at V and 4 bases at J, with 16 bases between the two ends. The CDR3 DNA reads TGTGCCAGCAGCTATACAGGGTCGGGGGGCACTGAAGCTTTCTTT. It translates to CASSYTGSGGTEAFF.

The chain carries TRBV5-5 and TRBJ1-4; the D is unclear. The CDR3 runs 14 residues. Trimming removed 2 bases at V and 5 bases at J, with 10 bases between. Germline loops: CDR1 SGHKS, CDR2 YYEKEE (reference sequence). CDR3 loop: CASSFRPGNEKLFF. The CDR3 region has the DNA TGTGCCAGCAGCTTCCGGCCAGGAAATGAAAAACTGTTTTTT. The full variable domain, rest sourced from reference TRBV5-5 and TRBJ1-4, is DAGVTQSPTHLIKTRGQQVTLRCSPISGHKSVSWYQQVLGQGPQFIFQYYEKEERGRGNFPDRFSARQFPNYSSELNVNALLLGDSALYLCASSFRPGNEKLFFGSGTQLSVL.

This chain links TRBV18 with TRBJ1-3; 8 bases align to TRBD1. V lost 1 base to trimming and J lost 1 base; unmatched junction nucleotides: 3. This CDR3 has 16 residues. Germline lookup yields CDR1 KGHSH and CDR2 LQKENI. CDR3 residues: CASSPLGQGSGNTIYF. The DNA of the CDR3 is TGTGCCAGCTCACCACTAGGACAGGGATCTGGAAACACCATATATTTT.

J is TRBJ2-1 and V is TRBV12-5, with a possible D match to TRBD1 (6 bases). Germline lookup yields CDR1 LGHNT and CDR2 FRNRAP. CDR3 length: 16 residues. Trimming cost V 0 bases and J 9 bases, with 18 bases left between them. The CDR3 sequence: CASGLVLGTGKSEQFF. Here the CDR3 DNA reads TGTGCTAGTGGTTTGGTACTCGGAACAGGGAAAAGTGAGCAGTTCTTC.

The chain has TRBV28 and TRBJ2-1, with D possibly TRBD2 on 5 matching bases. V shed 3 bases and J shed 0 bases, with 12 bases lying between them. Germline CDR1 is MDHEN and CDR2 is SYDVKM. The CDR3 is 16 amino acids. The CDR3 here is CASSLTRVSSYNEQFF. CDR3 nucleotide sequence: TGTGCCAGCAGTTTGACGCGGGTTAGCTCCTACAATGAGCAGTTCTTC.

The V and J genes are TRBV5-5 and TRBJ2-7, with D maybe TRBD1 (6 bases). The germline V gene encodes CDR1 SGHKS and CDR2 YYEKEE (reference sequence). V lost 4 bases to trimming and J lost 2 bases, with 16 bases between them. CDR3 length: 15 residues. For the CDR3, the DNA is TGTGCCAGCAGCCAGACCTCAGGGGCCCCCTACGAGCAGTACTTC. This codes for CASSQTSGAPYEQYF.

The chain has TRBV19 and TRBJ2-2, with 15 bases matching TRBD2. V trimming: 5 bases; J trimming: 6 bases; junction bases outside the gene matches: 1. Germline loops: CDR1 LNHDA, CDR2 SQIVND (reference sequence). The CDR3 has 15 amino acids. The CDR3 DNA is TGTGCCAGTAGTTGGACTAGCGGGGGGGCCGGGGAGCTGTTTTTT. It yields the protein CASSWTSGGAGELFF.

J is TRBJ2-5 and V is TRBV5-1; no reliable D call. The V and J ends lost 0 bases and 2 bases respectively, with 14 bases between them. The CDR3 is made up of 16 amino acids. The V gene's germline CDR1 is SGHRS and CDR2 YFSETQ. The CDR3 DNA follows: TGCGCCAGCAGCTTGGACGGCCCCCCGGGTCAAGAGACCCAGTACTTC. It translates to CASSLDGPPGQETQYF.

Remarks on this clone: The same CDR3 is also encoded by other DNA sequences in this sample. V usage is TRBV5-1 and J usage is TRBJ2-3; 11 nucleotides line up with TRBD2. The CDR3 spans 15 residues. Looked up from germline, CDR1 is SGHRS and CDR2 is YFSETQ. After removal of 2 bases from V and 5 bases from J, the junction contained 4 bases not matched to a gene. CDR3 DNA: TGCGCCAGCAGCTTTAGCGGGGGGGCAGGAGATACGCAGTATTTT. It codes for CASSFSGGAGDTQYF.

The J gene is TRBJ1-3, the V gene TRBV7-8; 11 nucleotides match TRBD1. Germline trimming cut 4 bases from V and 2 bases from J; bases unmatched to any gene: 4. Germline V lookup: CDR1 SGHVS, CDR2 FQNEAQ. This CDR3 contains 16 residues. Written as DNA, the CDR3 is TGTGCCAGCAGCTCCACGGGACAGGGGGCTGGAAACACCATATATTTT. It codes for CASSSTGQGAGNTIYF.